This T cell receptor (beta chain) comes out of a study of ipilimumab plus nivolumab after autologous stem cell transplantation. The repertoire was sequenced with immunoSEQ multiplex PCR; TCRdb's copy has only in-frame clones and lacks some. Of 8,000 to 13,000 clones listed, less than 80% are singletons. Looked up from germline, CDR1 is LNHDA and CDR2 is SQIVND (reference sequence). This CDR3 contains 14 residues. J is TRBJ2-5 and V is TRBV19; the match to TRBD2 covers 12 bases. The DNA end is a closer match to TRBJ2-7, so the J assignment may be wrong. The clonotype originates from a male donor with diffuse large B-cell lymphoma. The sample in question was PBMCs, obtained in a trial of ipilimumab plus nivolumab as post-transplant consolidation. The CDR3 DNA is TGTGCCAGTAGTATGGGACTAGCGGGCTACGAGCAGTACTTC. This sequence encodes CASSMGLAGYEQYF.